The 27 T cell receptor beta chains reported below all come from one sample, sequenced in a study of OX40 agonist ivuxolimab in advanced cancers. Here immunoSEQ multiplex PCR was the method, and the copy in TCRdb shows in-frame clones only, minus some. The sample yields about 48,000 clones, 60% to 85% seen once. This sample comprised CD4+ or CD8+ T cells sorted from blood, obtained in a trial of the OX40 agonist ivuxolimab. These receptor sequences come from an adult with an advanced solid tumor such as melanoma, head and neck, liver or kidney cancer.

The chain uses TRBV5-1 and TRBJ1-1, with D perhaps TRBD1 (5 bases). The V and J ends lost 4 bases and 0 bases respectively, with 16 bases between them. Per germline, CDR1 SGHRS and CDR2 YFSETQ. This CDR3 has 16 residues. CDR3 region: CASSLAPGRLNTEAFF. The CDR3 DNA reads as TGCGCCAGCAGCCTGGCCCCGGGACGGTTGAACACTGAAGCTTTCTTT.

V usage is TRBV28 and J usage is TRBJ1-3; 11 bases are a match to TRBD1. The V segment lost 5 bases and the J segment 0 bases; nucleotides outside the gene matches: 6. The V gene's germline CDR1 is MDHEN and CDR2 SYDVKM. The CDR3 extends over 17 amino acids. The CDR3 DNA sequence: TGTGCCAGCAGTCCCACGGACAGGGGGCACTCTGGAAACACCATATATTTT. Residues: CASSPTDRGHSGNTIYF.

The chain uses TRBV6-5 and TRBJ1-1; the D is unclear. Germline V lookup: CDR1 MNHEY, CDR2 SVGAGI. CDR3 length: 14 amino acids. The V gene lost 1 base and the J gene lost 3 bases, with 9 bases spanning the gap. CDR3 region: CASSYWKGDTEAFF. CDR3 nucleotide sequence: TGTGCCAGCAGTTACTGGAAGGGTGACACTGAAGCTTTCTTT.

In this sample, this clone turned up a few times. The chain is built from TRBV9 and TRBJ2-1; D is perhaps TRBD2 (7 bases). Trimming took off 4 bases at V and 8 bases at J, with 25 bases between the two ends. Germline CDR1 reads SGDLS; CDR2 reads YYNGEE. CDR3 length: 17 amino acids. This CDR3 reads CASSTKTRGAGLDEQFF. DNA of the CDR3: TGTGCCAGCAGCACGAAAACCCGGGGGGCGGGGCTCGATGAGCAGTTCTTC.

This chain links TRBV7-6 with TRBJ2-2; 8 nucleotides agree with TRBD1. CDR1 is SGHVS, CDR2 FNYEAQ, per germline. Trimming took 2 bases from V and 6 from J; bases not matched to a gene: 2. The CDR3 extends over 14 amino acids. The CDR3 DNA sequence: TGTGCCAGCAGCTTAACCAGGGGGCCCGGGGAGCTGTTTTTT. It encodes CASSLTRGPGELFF.

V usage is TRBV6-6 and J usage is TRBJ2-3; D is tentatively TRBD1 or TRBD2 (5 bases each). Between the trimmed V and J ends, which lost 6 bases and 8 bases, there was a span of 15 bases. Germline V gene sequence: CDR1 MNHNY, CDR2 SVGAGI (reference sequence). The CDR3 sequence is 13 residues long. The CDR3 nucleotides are TGTGCCAGCAGACCCGGGACCTGGGGTACGCAGTATTTT. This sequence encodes CASRPGTWGTQYF.

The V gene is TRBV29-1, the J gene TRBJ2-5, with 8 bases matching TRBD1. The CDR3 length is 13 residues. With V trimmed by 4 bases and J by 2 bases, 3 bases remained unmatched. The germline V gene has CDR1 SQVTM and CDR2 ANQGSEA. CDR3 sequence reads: CSVVGQAQETQYF. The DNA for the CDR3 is TGCAGCGTTGTGGGACAGGCGCAAGAGACCCAGTACTTC.

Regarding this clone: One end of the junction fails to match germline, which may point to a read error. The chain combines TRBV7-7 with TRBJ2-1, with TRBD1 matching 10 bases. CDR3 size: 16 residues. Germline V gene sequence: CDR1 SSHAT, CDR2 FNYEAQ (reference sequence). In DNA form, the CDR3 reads TGTGCTAGCAGCCTCCGCCCGGGACAGGGGAAAGATGAGCAGTTCTTC. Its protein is CASSLRPGQGKDEQFF.

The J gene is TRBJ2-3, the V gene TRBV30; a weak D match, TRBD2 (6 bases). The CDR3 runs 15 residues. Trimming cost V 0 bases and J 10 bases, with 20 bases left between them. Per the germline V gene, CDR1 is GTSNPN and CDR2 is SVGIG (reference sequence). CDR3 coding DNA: TGTGCCTGGAGTGTCTCGGGACTCCGGGCCGGGCCGCAGTATTTT. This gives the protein CAWSVSGLRAGPQYF.

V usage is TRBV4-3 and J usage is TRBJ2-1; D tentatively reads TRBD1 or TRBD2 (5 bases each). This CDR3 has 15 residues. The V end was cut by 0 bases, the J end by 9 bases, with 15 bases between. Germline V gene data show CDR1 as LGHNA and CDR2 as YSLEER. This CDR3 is CASSQDTGTRTEQFF. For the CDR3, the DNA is TGCGCCAGCAGCCAAGATACGGGGACCAGAACTGAGCAGTTCTTC.

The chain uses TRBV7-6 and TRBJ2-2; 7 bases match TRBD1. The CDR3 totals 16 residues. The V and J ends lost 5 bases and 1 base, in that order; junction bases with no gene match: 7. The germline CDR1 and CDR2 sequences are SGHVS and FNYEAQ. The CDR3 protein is CASSPATGKNTGELFF. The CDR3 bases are TGTGCCAGCAGCCCGGCGACAGGGAAGAACACCGGGGAGCTGTTTTTT.

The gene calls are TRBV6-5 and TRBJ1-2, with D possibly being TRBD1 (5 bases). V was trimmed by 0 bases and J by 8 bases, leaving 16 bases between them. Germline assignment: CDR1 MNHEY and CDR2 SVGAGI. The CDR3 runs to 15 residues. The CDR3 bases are TGTGCCAGCAGTTACTCGATGATAGGGGTTGACGGCTACACCTTC. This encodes CASSYSMIGVDGYTF.

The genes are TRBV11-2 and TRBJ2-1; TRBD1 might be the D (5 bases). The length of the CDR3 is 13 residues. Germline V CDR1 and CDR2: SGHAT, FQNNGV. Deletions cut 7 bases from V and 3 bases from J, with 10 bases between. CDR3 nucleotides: TGTGCCAGCACAAGACAGAGCTACAATGAGCAGTTCTTC. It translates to CASTRQSYNEQFF.

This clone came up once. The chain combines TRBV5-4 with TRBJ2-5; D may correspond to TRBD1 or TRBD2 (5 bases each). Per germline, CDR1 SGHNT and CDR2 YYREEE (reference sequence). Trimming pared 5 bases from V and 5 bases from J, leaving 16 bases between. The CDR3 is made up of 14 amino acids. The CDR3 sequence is CASRPPGPLETQYF. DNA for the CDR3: TGTGCCAGCAGACCTCCGGGGCCTCTGGAGACCCAGTACTTC.

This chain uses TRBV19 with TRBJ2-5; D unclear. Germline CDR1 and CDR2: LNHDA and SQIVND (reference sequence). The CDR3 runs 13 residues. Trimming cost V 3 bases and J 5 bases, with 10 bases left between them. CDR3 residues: CASSIPSGETQYF. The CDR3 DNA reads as TGTGCCAGTAGTATCCCCTCCGGGGAGACCCAGTACTTC.

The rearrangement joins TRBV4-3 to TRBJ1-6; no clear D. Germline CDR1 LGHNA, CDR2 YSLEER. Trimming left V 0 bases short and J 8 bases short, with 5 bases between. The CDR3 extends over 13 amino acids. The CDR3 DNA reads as TGCGCCAGCAGCCAAGACATTGATTCACCCCTCCACTTT. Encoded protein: CASSQDIDSPLHF.

CDR3 coding DNA: TGTGCCAGCAGTGATTTAGGTGGTAGGAGCCCGAACACCGGGGAGCTGTTTTTT. It translates to CASSDLGGRSPNTGELFF. The chain is built from TRBV6-4 and TRBJ2-2; D not certain. This CDR3 has 18 residues. The germline V and J ends were trimmed by 3 bases and 0 bases, with 17 bases remaining between them. CDR1 and CDR2 from the germline V gene are MRHNA and SNTAGT.

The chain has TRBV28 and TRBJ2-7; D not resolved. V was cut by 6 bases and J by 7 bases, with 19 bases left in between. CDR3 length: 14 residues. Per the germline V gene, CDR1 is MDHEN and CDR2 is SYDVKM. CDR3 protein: CASRVPGSRREQYF. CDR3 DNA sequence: TGTGCCAGCAGGGTCCCGGGTTCGAGAAGGGAGCAGTACTTC.

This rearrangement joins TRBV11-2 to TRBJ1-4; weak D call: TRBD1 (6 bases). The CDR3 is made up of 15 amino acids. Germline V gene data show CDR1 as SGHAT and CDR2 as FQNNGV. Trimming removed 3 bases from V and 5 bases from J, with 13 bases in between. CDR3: CASSFRQVGNEKLFF. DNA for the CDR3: TGTGCCAGCAGCTTTAGACAGGTGGGAAATGAAAAACTGTTTTTT.

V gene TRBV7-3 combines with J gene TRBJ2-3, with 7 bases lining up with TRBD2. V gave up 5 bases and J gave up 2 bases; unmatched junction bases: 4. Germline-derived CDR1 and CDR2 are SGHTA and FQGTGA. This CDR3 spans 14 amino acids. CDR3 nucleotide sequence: TGTGCCAGCAGCCCAGCGGGAACCACAGATACGCAGTATTTT. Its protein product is CASSPAGTTDTQYF. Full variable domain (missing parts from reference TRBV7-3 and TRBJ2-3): GAGVSQTPSNKVTEKGKYVELRCDPISGHTALYWYRQSLGQGPEFLIYFQGTGAADDSGLPNDRFFAVRPEGSVSTLKIQRTERGDSAVYLCASSPAGTTDTQYFGPGTRLTVL.

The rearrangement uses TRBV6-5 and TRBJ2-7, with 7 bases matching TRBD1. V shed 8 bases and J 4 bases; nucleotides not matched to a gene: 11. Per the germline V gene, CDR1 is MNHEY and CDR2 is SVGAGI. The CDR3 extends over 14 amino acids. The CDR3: CASLPGGNVYEQYF. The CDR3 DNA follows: TGTGCCAGCCTCCCAGGGGGAAATGTATACGAGCAGTACTTC.

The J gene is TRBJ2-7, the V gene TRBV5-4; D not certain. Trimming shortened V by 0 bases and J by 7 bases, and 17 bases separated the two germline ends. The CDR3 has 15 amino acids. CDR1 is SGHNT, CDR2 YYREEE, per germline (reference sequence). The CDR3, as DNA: TGTGCCAGCAGCTTGGAGATTATTAGGGAAGTGGAGCAGTACTTC. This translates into CASSLEIIREVEQYF.

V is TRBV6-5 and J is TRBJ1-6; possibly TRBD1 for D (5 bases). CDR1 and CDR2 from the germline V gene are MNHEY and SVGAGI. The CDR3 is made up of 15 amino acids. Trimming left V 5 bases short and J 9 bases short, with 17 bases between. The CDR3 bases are TGTGCCAGCAGTGCACAGGCGATCGGGGGTTCACCCCTCCACTTT. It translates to CASSAQAIGGSPLHF.

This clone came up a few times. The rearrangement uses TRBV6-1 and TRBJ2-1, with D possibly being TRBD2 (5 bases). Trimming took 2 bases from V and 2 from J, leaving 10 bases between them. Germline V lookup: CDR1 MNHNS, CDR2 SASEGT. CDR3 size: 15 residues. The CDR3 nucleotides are TGTGCCAGCAGTGAAATCTCGAGGGCCTACAATGAGCAGTTCTTC. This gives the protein CASSEISRAYNEQFF.

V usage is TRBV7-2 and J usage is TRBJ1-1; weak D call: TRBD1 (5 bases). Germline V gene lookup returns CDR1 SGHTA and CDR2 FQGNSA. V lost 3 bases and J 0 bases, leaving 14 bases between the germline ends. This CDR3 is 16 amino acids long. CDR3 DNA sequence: TGTGCCAGCAGCTTGCCGGGACGGACCATGAACACTGAAGCTTTCTTT. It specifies CASSLPGRTMNTEAFF.

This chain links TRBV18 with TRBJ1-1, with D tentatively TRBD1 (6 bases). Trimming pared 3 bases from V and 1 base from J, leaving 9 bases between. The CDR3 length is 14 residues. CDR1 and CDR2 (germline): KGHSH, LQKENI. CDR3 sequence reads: CASSPGHTNTEAFF. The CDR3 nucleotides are TGTGCCAGCTCACCGGGACATACGAACACTGAAGCTTTCTTT.

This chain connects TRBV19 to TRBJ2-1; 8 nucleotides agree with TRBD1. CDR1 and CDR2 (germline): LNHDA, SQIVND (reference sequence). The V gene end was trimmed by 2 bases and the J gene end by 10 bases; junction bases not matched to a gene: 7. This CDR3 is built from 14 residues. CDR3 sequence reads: CASSIQGAEVEQFF. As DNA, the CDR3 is TGTGCCAGTAGTATACAGGGGGCTGAGGTCGAGCAGTTCTTC.